This passage covers 14 T cell receptor beta chains from one sample sequenced in a study of T cells after posttransplantation cyclophosphamide. Clones were read by immunoSEQ multiplex PCR, and TCRdb kept only the in-frame ones, dropping some. The table lists tens of thousands of clones, no singletons, with approximately 4.9% in the top ten. Sequenced sample: PBMCs. The receptors stem from a woman in her forties or fifties in good health and a related stem cell transplant donor.

This clone was observed many times. The chain is built from TRBV18 and TRBJ2-7, with a tentative D call TRBD1 (5 bases). Between the trimmed V and J ends, which lost 3 bases and 1 base, there was a span of 7 bases. The CDR3 spans 13 residues. From germline, CDR1 is KGHSH and CDR2 LQKENI. CDR3 bases: TGTGCCAGCTCACCTACAGGATCCTACGAGCAGTACTTC. It specifies CASSPTGSYEQYF.

This clone was picked up many times. DNA of the CDR3: TGTGCCAGCAGCAATCAGGGGGCCGGGGAGCTGTTTTTT. Its translation: CASSNQGAGELFF. J is TRBJ2-2 and V is TRBV7-2; 7 bases fit TRBD1. CDR1 and CDR2 (germline): SGHTA, FQGNSA. The CDR3 totals 13 residues. V shed 5 bases, J shed 6 bases, and the junction held 3 bases outside the gene matches.

This clone was counted at least ten times. This rearrangement joins TRBV19 to TRBJ1-1; the D gene is possibly TRBD1 (6 bases). Germline CDR1 is LNHDA and CDR2 is SQIVND (reference sequence). Deletions cut 1 base from V and 0 bases from J, with 21 bases between. The CDR3 totals 19 residues. The CDR3 region is CASSIGGGGTVLMNTEAFF. DNA for the CDR3: TGTGCCAGTAGTATAGGAGGGGGGGGGACCGTCTTAATGAACACTGAAGCTTTCTTT.

The chain combines TRBV5-6 with TRBJ1-1; 7 bases fit TRBD1. Germline V CDR1 and CDR2: SGHDT, YYEEEE. The CDR3 runs 16 residues. Trimming cost V 4 bases and J 8 bases; bases outside gene matches: 17. The CDR3 spells CASSRRGLPALLEAFF. For the CDR3, the DNA is TGTGCCAGCAGCCGAAGGGGGCTCCCAGCACTTTTAGAAGCTTTCTTT.

This clone appeared many times. This chain joins TRBV10-3 and TRBJ2-1; 7 bases match TRBD1. Germline V gene data show CDR1 as ENHRY and CDR2 as SYGVKD. There are 15 residues in the CDR3. Unmatched junction bases numbered 8, after V lost 3 bases and J lost 6 bases. CDR3 nucleotide sequence: TGTGCCATCAGTGAAGGGGGCTTGGGTCGCAATGAGCAGTTCTTC. It is translated as CAISEGGLGRNEQFF.

In this sample, this clone turned up many times. The V gene is TRBV10-3, the J gene TRBJ2-3, with 11 bases fitting TRBD2. The CDR3 sequence is 15 residues long. The V segment lost 6 bases and the J segment 2 bases; nucleotides outside the gene matches: 4. Germline values: CDR1 ENHRY, CDR2 SYGVKD. CDR3 sequence: CAIRASGGFTDTQYF. The CDR3 DNA follows: TGTGCCATCAGGGCTAGCGGGGGGTTCACAGATACGCAGTATTTT.

This clone occurred many times. The chain combines TRBV28 with TRBJ2-7, with D perhaps matching TRBD1 (7 bases). Germline V CDR1 and CDR2: MDHEN, SYDVKM. V shed 8 bases and J shed 2 bases, with 16 bases lying between them. CDR3 length: 14 amino acids. The CDR3 region is CASLAGGQPYEQYF. CDR3 sequence (DNA): TGTGCCAGCCTGGCAGGGGGGCAGCCCTACGAGCAGTACTTC.

This clone has ten or more counts. The chain employs TRBV7-2 and TRBJ1-1, with D unclear. Trimming removed 5 bases at V and 2 bases at J, with 3 bases between. The CDR3 loop spans 11 amino acids. From germline, CDR1 is SGHTA and CDR2 FQGNSA. CDR3 nucleotides: TGTGCCAGCAGCCAAAACACTGAAGCTTTCTTT. It translates to CASSQNTEAFF.

This clone was recorded many times. V gene TRBV13 combines with J gene TRBJ2-3, with 8 positions matching TRBD1. Germline loops: CDR1 PRHDT, CDR2 FYEKMQ (reference sequence). The CDR3 contains 15 residues. J lost 4 bases, V lost 6 bases, and 9 bases had no gene match. The CDR3 is CASSPTGEVADTQYF. As DNA, the CDR3 is TGTGCCAGCAGTCCGACAGGGGAAGTGGCAGATACGCAGTATTTT.

Ten or more counts support this clone. This chain joins TRBV5-1 and TRBJ1-5; D gene ambiguous. Germline V gives CDR1 SGHRS, CDR2 YFSETQ. Trimming left V 2 bases short and J 6 bases short, with 9 bases between. The CDR3 runs 13 residues. The CDR3 nucleotides read TGCGCCAGCAGCTTAACAGATGGTCAGCCCCAGCATTTT. Encoded protein: CASSLTDGQPQHF.

Points on this clone: The junction departs from the called germline gene at one end, perhaps through a read error. The CDR3 nucleotides are TGTGCCAGCGGCCAAGGCCAGTATAATTCACCCCTCCACTTT. It translates to CASGQGQYNSPLHF. The V gene is TRBV14, the J gene TRBJ1-6; no reliable D call. CDR1 is SGHDN and CDR2 is FVKESK in the germline V gene. This CDR3 contains 14 residues.

There are many counts of this clone. The rearrangement links TRBV4-1 to TRBJ1-2, with TRBD1 matching 7 bases. The CDR3 consists of 15 residues. J lost 2 bases, V lost 2 bases, and 5 bases had no gene match. Germline loops: CDR1 MGHRA, CDR2 YSYEKL. CDR3 sequence reads: CASSQRTGGNYGYTF. CDR3 bases: TGCGCCAGCAGCCAACGGACAGGCGGGAACTATGGCTACACCTTC.

This clone has only a few counts. The chain links TRBV18 to TRBJ2-1; 7 nucleotides agree with TRBD1. V was pared by 6 bases and J by 4 bases, with 9 bases of the junction left unmatched. Germline assignment: CDR1 KGHSH and CDR2 LQKENI. CDR3 size: 15 residues. CDR3 nucleotides: TGTGCCAGCTCGTATGACAGGGTTTGGTACAATGAGCAGTTCTTC. Its protein is CASSYDRVWYNEQFF.

The table lists this clone with many counts. J is TRBJ1-2 and V is TRBV5-1, with 8 bases that match TRBD1. V trimming: 4 bases; J trimming: 0 bases; junction bases outside the gene matches: 5. CDR3 length: 15 residues. Per the germline V gene, CDR1 is SGHRS and CDR2 is YFSETQ. The CDR3 nucleotides read TGCGCCAGCAGCAAGGGACAGGTCTCTAACTATGGCTACACCTTC. Amino acids: CASSKGQVSNYGYTF.